Each of the 3 T cell receptor beta chains below was sequenced from the same sample in a study of blood T cell repertoires in COVID-19. Sequencing was performed with immunoSEQ multiplex PCR; in TCRdb, only in-frame clones are kept and a portion is missing. In the table there are 44,000 or so clones, 75% to 85% of which are singletons. The sample taken for sequencing was peripheral blood. The source of these receptors is an elderly man in a cohort sampled during active COVID-19.

The chain has TRBV21-1 and TRBJ2-7; the table's TRBD1 call for D was not verified on the DNA. TRBV21-1 counts as a pseudogene. This CDR3 is 18 amino acids long. The CDR3 DNA is TGTGCCAGCAGCAAATTGCTGTGCGACAGGGGGGTCCCCTACGAGCAGTACTTC. It is translated as CASSKLLCDRGVPYEQYF.

The chain links TRBV9 to TRBJ2-7, with TRBD2 matching 8 bases. From germline, CDR1 is SGDLS and CDR2 YYNGEE. This CDR3 is 15 amino acids long. V lost 0 bases to trimming and J lost 2 bases; unmatched junction nucleotides: 4. The CDR3 is CASSVASGRTYEQYF. CDR3 DNA sequence: TGTGCCAGCAGCGTAGCCAGCGGGAGAACCTACGAGCAGTACTTC.

The V and J genes are TRBV27 and TRBJ1-1; D gene unclear. Deletions cut 10 bases from V and 1 base from J, with 13 bases between. The CDR3 extends over 13 amino acids. Germline V gives CDR1 MNHEY, CDR2 SMNVEV (reference sequence). CDR3 nucleotides: TGTGCCACCAGAGCGACCAGGAACACTGAAGCTTTCTTT. Residues: CATRATRNTEAFF.